This T cell receptor (beta chain) was captured by sequencing in a study of blood T cell repertoires in COVID-19 (dated by TCRdb to 2019 to 2021). Regarding the study in general: Samples from collaborators originated in the United States, Italy and Spain and spanned both the acute and convalescent phases of COVID-19. Where available, HLA class I and class II types were obtained from metadata supplied by the sample provider rather than from assay-based typing. Nearly every sample came with metadata listing a de-identified subject ID, COVID-19 status, age in years and sex. The samples were drawn from the first 160 participants of the ongoing ImmuneRACE study and from 950 to 1,500 subjects provided by 6 global collaborators. The prospective study material was composed of cDNA or gDNA derived from T cells, B-cell-depleted T cells, or PBMCs. The dataset comprised deeply sampled blood TCRbeta repertoires from subjects exposed to, actively infected with, or recovered from COVID-19. A freely available public database, intended as a resource for researchers studying the immune response to SARS-CoV-2, is where the repertoires were released. The paper as a whole reports these results and caveats: How much clinical and demographic metadata was included differed by source and by participant, and the metadata was provided uncurated.

V loses 1 base of germline sequence and J loses 4 bases, and the interval between the two ends is 17 bases. The CDR3 goes from the cysteine to the phenylalanine over 16 residues. CDR3 DNA is the only sequence kept; it has 48 bases, read in frame from the first base. The germline V gene specifies SGHRS as CDR1 and YFSETQ as CDR2. As regards this clone: What antigen it recognizes has not been identified. Qualities for individual bases were not recorded, and no much larger clone is one base off.

In the prospective study, participants were about 18 to 90 years old, resided in 20 to 30 geographic areas of the United States, and were enrolled through a virtual design. To assign participants to cohorts, the prospective study relied on clinical history that participants themselves reported in a screening survey and a study questionnaire. Recovered participants in ImmuneRACE Cohort 3 were defined as having two consecutive negative NP/OP PCR tests, clearance from a healthcare professional, or resolution of symptoms. Mobile phlebotomists in the prospective study collected whole blood, serum and a nasopharyngeal or oropharyngeal swab from every participant. Prospective study participants could optionally give additional blood draws and questionnaires over an approximately 2-month period. Prospective study blood samples were shipped either frozen or at room temperature before DNA extraction. TCRbeta CDR3 regions were amplified from genomic DNA using the immunoSEQ Assay, a bias-controlled multiplex PCR. The paper's processing steps were these. Within the assay, amplification of reference gene primers was used to estimate how many nucleated cells each sample contained. To quantify the absolute abundance of each unique TCRbeta CDR3 rearrangement, sequence reads were collapsed and filtered. For each sample, productive Simpson clonality was calculated as the square root of Simpson's diversity index across productive rearrangements. In TCRdb, the immuneACCESS table is reduced to in-frame sequences with V and J assigned. These tables do not hold every clone; where another copy was compared, an unresolved V gene accounts for under half, and the others remain unexplained. The V and J calls and clone size come from that table; D and trimming were worked out from the DNA. For this sample the table gives 100,000 to 150,000 clones, of which 84% were detected only once. The biggest ten clones account for under 4% of the sample.

This receptor was identified in a woman aged 30 to 39 who had recovered from COVID-19. The sequenced material came from PBMCs or T cells enriched from blood (not recorded which). The sequence is built from TRBV5-1 and TRBJ1-1, with no D gene named confidently. The CDR3 region has the sequence CASSLTDHLGGTEAFF. Read as DNA, the sequence is TGCGCCAGCAGCTTGACAGACCATTTAGGAGGCACTGAAGCTTTCTTT.